This T cell receptor (beta chain) emerged from a study of coeliac disease. Study-wide background: Without high-resolution HLA typing, biased TRBV7-2 usage was examined as a proof of principle.

Sequencing was performed with immunoSEQ multiplex PCR; in TCRdb, only in-frame clones are kept and a portion is missing. Of about 5,000 clones listed, around 72% were seen once; the top ten hold roughly 6%. Concerning this clone: Its cognate antigen is unknown.

One frozen approximately 470,000-cell aliquot per fraction was sequenced. Study findings and constraints: Only 1 of 6 controls, but about 55% of the 18 coeliac samples, showed published gliadin-specific TRB sequences. Intraepithelial and lamina propria fractions were not highly pure, so cross-contamination was possible.

CDR3 length: 14 amino acids. Trimming took 5 bases from V and 1 from J, leaving 11 bases between them. In germline, CDR1 is LNHDA, CDR2 SQIVND (reference sequence). The sample taken for sequencing was lymphocytes from the gut lamina propria. The chain couples TRBV19 to TRBJ1-1, with D perhaps TRBD1 (6 bases). The sequence came from a man younger than 35 with celiac disease on a gluten-free diet. The CDR3 DNA sequence: TGTGCCAGTAGTGCCTACAGGGAGAACACTGAAGCTTTCTTT. This encodes CASSAYRENTEAFF.